The rows below give T cell receptor beta chains drawn from one sample of a study of CD8+ T cells in alopecia areata. Clones were read by immunoSEQ multiplex PCR, and TCRdb kept only the in-frame ones, dropping some. The sample carries over 95,000 clones, 41% recorded once. Sequenced: CD4+ T cells sorted from blood. These receptors all stem from a human donor with alopecia areata. CDR3s include the opening cysteine and the closing phenylalanine or tryptophan. The D gene is left open where the match is weak. Some rows mark clone size as missing; the rest say once, few, many or name a class of expanded clone.

TRBV29-1	few	TRBJ2-1	TRBD2	CSVAPAQRGVYNEQFF	TGCAGCGTTGCACCGGCCCAGCGGGGGGTCTACAATGAGCAGTTCTTC
TRBV5-1	.	TRBJ2-7	.	CASSLVVSPYEQYF	TGCGCCAGCAGCTTGGTAGTCAGCCCCTACGAGCAGTACTTC
TRBV7-2	.	TRBJ1-2	TRBD1	CASSLETGGYGYTF	TGTGCCAGCAGCTTAGAGACAGGGGGATATGGCTACACCTTC
TRBV25-1	.	TRBJ2-1	TRBD1	CASSAAGTGHYNEQFF	TGTGCCAGCAGTGCCGCCGGGACAGGGCATTACAATGAGCAGTTCTTC
TRBV29-1	few	TRBJ2-1	.	CSVTPGTGYNEQFF	TGCAGCGTCACTCCGGGAACGGGCTACAATGAGCAGTTCTTC
TRBV30	.	TRBJ2-3	TRBD2	CAWSGTSKNTQYF	TGTGCCTGGAGTGGGACTAGTAAGAATACGCAGTATTTT
TRBV5-6	few	TRBJ2-5	TRBD1	CASSFDRGSGSQYF	TGTGCCAGCAGCTTTGACAGGGGCAGTGGGTCCCAGTACTTC
TRBV9	.	TRBJ2-7	.	CASSVGVSVAYEQYF	TGTGCCAGCAGCGTAGGGGTTAGTGTCGCGTACGAGCAGTACTTC
TRBV16	.	TRBJ1-1	TRBD1	CASSPIRGNTEAFF	TGTGCCAGCAGCCCAATCAGGGGGAATACTGAAGCTTTCTTT
TRBV7-9	few	TRBJ1-1	.	CASSLEERNTEAFF	TGTGCCAGCAGCTTAGAGGAGCGGAACACTGAAGCTTTCTTT
TRBV5-1	few	TRBJ2-7	TRBD1	CASRRQGAYEQYF	TGCGCCAGCAGGAGACAGGGGGCCTACGAGCAGTACTTC
TRBV7-9	.	TRBJ1-2	.	CASSPGPKFYGYTF	TGTGCCAGCAGCCCTGGACCAAAATTCTATGGCTACACCTTC
TRBV10-3	.	TRBJ1-6	.	CAISESSQGGNSPLHF	TGTGCCATCAGTGAGTCGTCGCAGGGCGGGAATTCACCCCTCCACTTT
TRBV4-1	.	TRBJ2-2	.	CASSRARISTGELFF	TGCGCCAGCAGCCGAGCTAGGATTAGCACCGGGGAGCTGTTTTTT
TRBV28	.	TRBJ2-7	.	CASSLRTAREQYF	TGTGCCAGCAGTTTAAGGACGGCGAGGGAGCAGTACTTC
TRBV20-1	.	TRBJ2-5	TRBD2	CSARDTLAGHF	TGCAGTGCTAGAGATACACTAGCGGGCCACTTC
TRBV29-1	.	TRBJ2-2	.	CSVESPTNTGELFF	TGCAGCGTTGAAAGTCCAACGAACACCGGGGAGCTGTTTTTT
TRBV30	.	TRBJ2-7	.	CARSDNYEQYF	TGTGCCCGGAGTGATAACTACGAGCAGTACTTC
TRBV7-6	.	TRBJ2-1	TRBD2	CASSLGLRERGEQFF	TGTGCCAGCAGCTTAGGGTTGCGGGAGAGGGGTGAGCAGTTCTTC
TRBV5-1	few	TRBJ1-5	TRBD1	CASSYTGDQPQHF	TGCGCCAGCAGCTACACAGGGGATCAGCCCCAGCATTTT
TRBV5-5	few	TRBJ1-4	.	CASSLDGRSTEKLFF	TGTGCCAGCAGCTTGGATGGCAGGAGCACAGAAAAACTGTTTTTT
TRBV7-2	few	TRBJ2-3	.	CASSPDRDYSTDTQYF	TGTGCCAGCAGCCCTGATCGGGATTATAGCACAGATACGCAGTATTTT
TRBV27	.	TRBJ1-1	.	CASSYTGRYTEAFF	TGTGCCAGCAGTTATACAGGGAGGTATACTGAAGCTTTCTTT
TRBV14	.	TRBJ1-2	.	CASSHGAGDYYGYTF	TGTGCCAGCAGCCATGGAGCAGGGGATTACTATGGCTACACCTTC
TRBV30	.	TRBJ1-3	.	CAWSVYGNTIYF	TGTGCCTGGAGCGTATATGGAAACACCATATATTTT
TRBV30	once	TRBJ2-1	.	CAWSIGDPSYNEQFF	TGTGCCTGGAGTATTGGGGATCCCTCCTACAATGAGCAGTTCTTC
TRBV7-2	.	TRBJ2-5	.	CASSLVGGGHQETQYF	TGTGCCAGCAGCTTAGTTGGAGGGGGCCACCAAGAGACCCAGTACTTC
TRBV29-1	.	TRBJ2-4	.	CSAREQPLAKNIQYF	TGCAGCGCGAGAGAGCAGCCTCTAGCCAAAAACATTCAGTACTTC
TRBV5-1	.	TRBJ2-2	.	CASSLKQANTGELFF	TGCGCCAGCAGCTTAAAACAGGCGAACACCGGGGAGCTGTTTTTT
TRBV30	once	TRBJ1-3	.	CACSEGLSGNTIYF	TGTGCCTGCTCTGAGGGACTTTCTGGAAACACCATATATTTT